The present TCR beta chain was sequenced within a study of T-cell memory formation after mild COVID-19. Study results and caveats: The SARS-CoV-2 specificity of second-wave clones reaching peak at day 37 remained unverified.

V was pared by 7 bases and J by 2 bases, with 21 bases between. The CDR3 contains 18 residues. Germline CDR1 is MNHEY and CDR2 is SVGEGT. This clonotype was seen a handful of times. Its matching antigen is unknown. TCRdb re-analysed the 5' RACE reads in MiXCR, keeping a single row per CDR3 protein. Of more than 350,000 distinct CDR3 sequences in the sample, 15% to 20% were seen once. Sequenced sample: PBMCs or a T cell subset sorted from them (not recorded which). The receptor was isolated from a man between 18 and 35 years old who had mild COVID-19 (a few samples of this study predate the infection). Cell type and time point are not known. J is TRBJ2-6 and V is TRBV6-2 or TRBV6-3; maybe TRBD1 (5 bases). CDR3 region: CASTQWAGSLTGANVLTF. In nucleotides, the CDR3 is TGTGCCAGCACCCAATGGGCAGGGTCCCTTACTGGGGCCAACGTCCTGACTTTC.